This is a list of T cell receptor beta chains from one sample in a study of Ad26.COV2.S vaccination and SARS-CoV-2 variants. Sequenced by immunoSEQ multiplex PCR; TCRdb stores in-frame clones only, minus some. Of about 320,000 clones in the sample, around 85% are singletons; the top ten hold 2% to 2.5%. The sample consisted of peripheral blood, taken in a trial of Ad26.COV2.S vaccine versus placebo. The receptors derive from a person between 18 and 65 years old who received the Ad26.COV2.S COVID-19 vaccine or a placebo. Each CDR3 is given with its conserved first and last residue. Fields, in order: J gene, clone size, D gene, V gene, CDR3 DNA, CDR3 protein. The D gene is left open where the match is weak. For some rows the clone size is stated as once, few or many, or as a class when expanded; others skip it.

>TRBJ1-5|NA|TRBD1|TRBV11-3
TGTGCCAGCAGTCGTGGACAGGGAGGTCAGCCCCAGCATTTT
CASSRGQGGQPQHF
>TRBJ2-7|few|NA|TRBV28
TGTGCCAGCAGTTTATCAGGGGCAACTTCCTACGAGCAGTACTTC
CASSLSGATSYEQYF
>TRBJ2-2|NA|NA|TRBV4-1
TGCGCCAGCAGCCAAGAGGAGGCGATCGGAGAGCTGTTTTTT
CASSQEEAIGELFF
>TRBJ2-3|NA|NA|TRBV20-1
TGCAGGGGAAAGAGCGGGGATACGCAGTATTTT
CRGKSGDTQYF
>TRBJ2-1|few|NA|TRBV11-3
TGTGCCAGCAGCCAGGGCCCGAACTACAATGAGCAGTTCTTC
CASSQGPNYNEQFF
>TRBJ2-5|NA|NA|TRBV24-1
TGTGCCACCAGGGTTCCCGGACTACAAGAGACCCAGTACTTC
CATRVPGLQETQYF
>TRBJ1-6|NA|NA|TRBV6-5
TGTGCCAGCATGGGCCGGACAGACTATAATTCACCCCTCCACTTT
CASMGRTDYNSPLHF
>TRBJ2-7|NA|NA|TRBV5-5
TGTGCCAGCAACCTGGGAGAGGCCAGAGGGGTACTATCCTACGAGCAGTACTTC
CASNLGEARGVLSYEQYF
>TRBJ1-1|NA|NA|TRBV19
TGTGCCAGTAGTACGGGGGCAGGGGTAAGTGCTTTCTTT
CASSTGAGVSAFF
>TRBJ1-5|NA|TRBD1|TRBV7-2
TGTGCCAGCAGCCGGACAGGGGGCAGGAACAATCAGCCCCAGCATTTT
CASSRTGGRNNQPQHF
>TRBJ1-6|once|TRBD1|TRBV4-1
TGCGCCAGCAGCCAAAGAGGGGGCCAGGGCAATTCACCCCTCCACTTT
CASSQRGGQGNSPLHF
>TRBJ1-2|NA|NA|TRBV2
TGTGCCGGAAAACAGGGCAGGGTTAACTATGGCTACACCTTC
CAGKQGRVNYGYTF
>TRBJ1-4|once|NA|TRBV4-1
TGCGCCAGCAGCCAAGACGGTTGGGTGACTAATGAAAAACTGTTTTTT
CASSQDGWVTNEKLFF
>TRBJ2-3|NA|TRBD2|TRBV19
TGTGCCAGCGGGGCTAGCGGCCTAACAGATACGCAGTATTTT
CASGASGLTDTQYF
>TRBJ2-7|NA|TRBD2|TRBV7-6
TGTGCCAGCAGCTCCCCACGGGGGGTCCCAGGTACGACCTACGAGCAGTACTTC
CASSSPRGVPGTTYEQYF
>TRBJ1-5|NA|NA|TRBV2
TGTGCCAGTACTGGTTCGGACCGCAATCAGCCCCAGCATTTT
CASTGSDRNQPQHF
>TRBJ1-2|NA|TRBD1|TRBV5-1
TGCGCCAGCAGCTTTACAGGGGATTCTGGTGGCTACACCTTC
CASSFTGDSGGYTF
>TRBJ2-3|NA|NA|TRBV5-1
TGCGCCAGCAGCCTCAACAGGGCCTCGGTTCGGGAGGCGCAGTATTTT
CASSLNRASVREAQYF
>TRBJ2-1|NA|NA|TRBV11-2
TGTGCCAGCAGCTTGGTCCGGGGGCGGTACAATGAGCAGTTCTTC
CASSLVRGRYNEQFF
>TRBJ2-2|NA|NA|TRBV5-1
TGCGCCAGCAGCTTGGGTTCCCGGACCAACACCGGGGAGCTGTTTTTT
CASSLGSRTNTGELFF
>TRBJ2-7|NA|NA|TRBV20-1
TGCAGTGCTAGAGGACCCTACGAGCAGTACTTC
CSARGPYEQYF
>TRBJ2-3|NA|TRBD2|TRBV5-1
TGCGCCAGCCGTCCTCTAGCGGGGGGCCCCACAGATACGCAGTATTTT
CASRPLAGGPTDTQYF
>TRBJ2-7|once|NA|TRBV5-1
TGCGCCAGCAGCTTGCGAGCCAGCGCGTGGTACGAGCAGTACTTC
CASSLRASAWYEQYF
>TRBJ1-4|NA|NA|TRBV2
TGTGCCAGCATCGGAGCATACGGTGAAAAACTGTTTTTT
CASIGAYGEKLFF
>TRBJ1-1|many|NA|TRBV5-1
TGCGCCAGCAGCTTAAGCGGGGTGAACACTGAAGCTTTCTTT
CASSLSGVNTEAFF
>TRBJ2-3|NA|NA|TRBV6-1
TGTGCCAGCAGTGTCTTTTCATTTTCTAGCACAGATACGCAGTATTTT
CASSVFSFSSTDTQYF
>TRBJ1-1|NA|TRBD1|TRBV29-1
TGCAGCGTTTCAGGGGGCATTACTGAAGCTTTCTTT
CSVSGGITEAFF
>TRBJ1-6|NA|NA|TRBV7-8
TGTGCCAGTTCTCCGGGCGGACCCCTCCACTTT
CASSPGGPLHF
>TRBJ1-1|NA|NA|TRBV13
TGTGCCAGCAGCGAACGGTGGGCCCAGGCTGCTTTCTTT
CASSERWAQAAFF
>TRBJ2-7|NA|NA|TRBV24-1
TGTGCCACCAGTGATGCAGTGAGCTCCTACGAGCAGTACTTC
CATSDAVSSYEQYF
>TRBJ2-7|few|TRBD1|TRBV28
TGTGCCAGCAGCCTCCTGACAGGGACCTACGAGCAGTACTTC
CASSLLTGTYEQYF
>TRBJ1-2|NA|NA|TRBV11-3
TGTGCCAGCAGCGGCCGGACCTTC
CASSGRTF
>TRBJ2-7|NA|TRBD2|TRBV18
TGTGCCAGCTCACTGACTAGCGACCACTACGAGCAGTACTTC
CASSLTSDHYEQYF
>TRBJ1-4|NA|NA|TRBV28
TGTGCCAGCAGTACCCATCAGGGGCGCAGAGAAAAACTGTTTTTT
CASSTHQGRREKLFF
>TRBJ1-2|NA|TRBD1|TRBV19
TGTGCCAGTAGTATAGAGCCCTCGACAGGGGTTAACGGCTACACCTTC
CASSIEPSTGVNGYTF
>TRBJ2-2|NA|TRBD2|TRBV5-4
TGTGCCAGCAGCCCGGGACTAGCGGGGGCCGGGGAGCTGTTTTTT
CASSPGLAGAGELFF
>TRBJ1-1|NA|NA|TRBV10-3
TGTGCCATCAGTGAGTTCGGGGAAAACACTGAAGCTTTCTTT
CAISEFGENTEAFF
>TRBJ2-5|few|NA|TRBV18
TGTGCCAGCTCACCGGGGGGCGTGGGGCAAGAGACCCAGTACTTC
CASSPGGVGQETQYF
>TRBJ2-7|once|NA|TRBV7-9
TGTGCCAGCAGCTTCCGGGCCCCCCCCGACGAGCAGTACTTC
CASSFRAPPDEQYF
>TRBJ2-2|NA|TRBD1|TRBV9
TGTGCCAGCAGCGCCCCATTTAGGGGGCCCGGGGAGCTGTTTTTT
CASSAPFRGPGELFF
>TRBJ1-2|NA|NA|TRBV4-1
TGCGCCAGCAGCCAAGATACGTCCCTCTATGGCTACACCTTC
CASSQDTSLYGYTF
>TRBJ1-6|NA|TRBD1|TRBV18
TGTGCCAGCTCACCATGGGACAGGGGAAATAATTCACCCCTCCACTTT
CASSPWDRGNNSPLHF
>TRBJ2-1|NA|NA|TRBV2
TGTGCCAGCAGTGTCCCGGGACCCGGTTCCAATGAGCAGTTCTTC
CASSVPGPGSNEQFF
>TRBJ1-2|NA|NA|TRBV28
TGTGCCAGCAGTTCGGAAGTATATGGCTACACCTTC
CASSSEVYGYTF
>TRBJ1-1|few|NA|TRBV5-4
TGTGCCAGCAGCTCAACAGGGAGTCGAGCTTTCTTT
CASSSTGSRAFF
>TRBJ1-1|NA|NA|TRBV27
TGTGCCAGCAGTTTGTTCTCGGGACTCCAAAACACTGAAGCTTTCTTT
CASSLFSGLQNTEAFF
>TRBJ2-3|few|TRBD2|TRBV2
TGTGCCAGCAGTGGTCTAGCGGGGGGAGCTAGCACAGATACGCAGTATTTT
CASSGLAGGASTDTQYF
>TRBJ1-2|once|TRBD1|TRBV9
TGTGCCAGCAGCGCCGAAACAGGGGCCGACTATGGCTACACCTTC
CASSAETGADYGYTF
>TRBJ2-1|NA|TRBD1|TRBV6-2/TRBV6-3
TGTGCCAGCAGTTCGGACAGGGGGCGATCCTACAATGAGCAGTTCTTC
CASSSDRGRSYNEQFF
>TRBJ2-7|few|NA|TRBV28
TGTGCCAGCAGTTTATCCCAGGGTGCGGGGTTTGGAAGGGAGCAGTACTTC
CASSLSQGAGFGREQYF